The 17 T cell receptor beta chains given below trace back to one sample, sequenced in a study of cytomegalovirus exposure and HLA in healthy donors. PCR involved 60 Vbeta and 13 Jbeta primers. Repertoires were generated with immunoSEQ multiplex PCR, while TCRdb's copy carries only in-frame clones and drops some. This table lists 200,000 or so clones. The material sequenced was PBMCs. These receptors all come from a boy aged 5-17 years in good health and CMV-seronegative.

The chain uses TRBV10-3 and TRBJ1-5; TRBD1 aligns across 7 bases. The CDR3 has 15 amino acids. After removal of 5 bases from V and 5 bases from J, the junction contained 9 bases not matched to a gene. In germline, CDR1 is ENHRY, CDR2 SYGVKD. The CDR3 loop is CAISPQGGRDQPQHF. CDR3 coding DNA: TGTGCCATCAGTCCCCAGGGGGGCAGGGATCAGCCCCAGCATTTT.

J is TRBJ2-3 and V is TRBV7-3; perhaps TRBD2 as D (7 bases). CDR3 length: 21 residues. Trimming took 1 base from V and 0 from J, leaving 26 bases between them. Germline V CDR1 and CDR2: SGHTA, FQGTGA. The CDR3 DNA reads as TGTGCCAGCAGCTTAAAGACTCCGGGGGCGGGGGCCCTTTCTAGCACAGATACGCAGTATTTT. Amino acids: CASSLKTPGAGALSSTDTQYF.

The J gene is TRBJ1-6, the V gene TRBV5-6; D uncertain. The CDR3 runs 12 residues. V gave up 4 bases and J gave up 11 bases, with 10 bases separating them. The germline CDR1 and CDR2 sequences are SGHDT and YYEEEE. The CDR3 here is CASSDADTPLHF. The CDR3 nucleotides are TGTGCCAGCAGCGATGCGGATACACCCCTCCACTTT.

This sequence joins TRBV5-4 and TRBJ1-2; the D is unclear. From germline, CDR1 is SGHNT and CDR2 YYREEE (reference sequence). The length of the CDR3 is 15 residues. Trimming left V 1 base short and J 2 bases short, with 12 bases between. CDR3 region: CASSLFSRRNYGYTF. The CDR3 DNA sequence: TGTGCCAGCAGCTTGTTTAGTCGGAGGAACTATGGCTACACCTTC.

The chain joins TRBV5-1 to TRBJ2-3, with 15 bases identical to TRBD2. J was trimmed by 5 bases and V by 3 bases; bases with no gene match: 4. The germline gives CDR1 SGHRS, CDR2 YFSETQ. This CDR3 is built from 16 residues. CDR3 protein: CASSWTSGGAGDTQYF. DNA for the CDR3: TGCGCCAGCAGCTGGACTAGCGGGGGGGCGGGAGATACGCAGTATTTT.

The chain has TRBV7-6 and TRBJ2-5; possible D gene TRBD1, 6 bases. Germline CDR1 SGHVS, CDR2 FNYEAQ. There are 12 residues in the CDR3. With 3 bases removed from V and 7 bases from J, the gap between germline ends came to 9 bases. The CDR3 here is CASSLIRGTQYF. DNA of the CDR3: TGTGCCAGCAGCTTGATCAGGGGGACCCAGTACTTC.

The CDR3 DNA follows: TGTGCCAGCAGCCCGAGGACAGGGGGCATCACAGATACGCAGTATTTT. Its translation is CASSPRTGGITDTQYF. This chain connects TRBV7-8 to TRBJ2-3; 11 bases map to TRBD1. Germline V gene sequence: CDR1 SGHVS, CDR2 FQNEAQ. This CDR3 comprises 16 residues. V was clipped by 5 bases and J by 2 bases; unmatched bases: 6.

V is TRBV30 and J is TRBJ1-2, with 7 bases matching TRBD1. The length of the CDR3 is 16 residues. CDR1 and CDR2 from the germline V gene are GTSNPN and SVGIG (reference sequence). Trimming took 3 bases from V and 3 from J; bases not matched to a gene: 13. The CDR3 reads CAWSDETGARDYGYTF. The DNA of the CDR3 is TGTGCCTGGAGCGATGAAACAGGGGCGCGGGACTATGGCTACACCTTC. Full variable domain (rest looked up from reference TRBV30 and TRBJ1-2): SQTIHQWPATLVQPVGSPLSLECTVEGTSNPNLYWYRQAAGRGLQLLFYSVGIGQISSEVPQNLSASRPQDRQFILSSKKLLLSDSGFYLCAWSDETGARDYGYTFGSGTRLTVV.

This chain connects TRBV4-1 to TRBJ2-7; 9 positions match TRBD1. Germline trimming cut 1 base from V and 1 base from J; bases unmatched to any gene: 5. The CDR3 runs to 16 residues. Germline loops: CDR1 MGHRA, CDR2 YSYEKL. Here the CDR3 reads CASSQGGGTGSYEQYF. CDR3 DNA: TGCGCCAGCAGCCAAGGAGGCGGGACAGGGTCCTACGAGCAGTACTTC.

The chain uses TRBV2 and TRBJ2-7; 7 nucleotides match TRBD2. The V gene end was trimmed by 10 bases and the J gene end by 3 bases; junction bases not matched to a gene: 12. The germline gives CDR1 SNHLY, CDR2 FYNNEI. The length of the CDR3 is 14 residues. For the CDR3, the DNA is TGTGCCAACTCCTTGTTCGGCGGGGGCTACGAGCAGTACTTC. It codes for CANSLFGGGYEQYF.

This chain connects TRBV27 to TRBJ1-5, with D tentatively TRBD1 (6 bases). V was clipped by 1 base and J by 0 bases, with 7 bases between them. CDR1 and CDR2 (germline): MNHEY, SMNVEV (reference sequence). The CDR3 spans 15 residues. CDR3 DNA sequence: TGTGCCAGCAGTTTATTAGGGGGTAGCAATCAGCCCCAGCATTTT. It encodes CASSLLGGSNQPQHF.

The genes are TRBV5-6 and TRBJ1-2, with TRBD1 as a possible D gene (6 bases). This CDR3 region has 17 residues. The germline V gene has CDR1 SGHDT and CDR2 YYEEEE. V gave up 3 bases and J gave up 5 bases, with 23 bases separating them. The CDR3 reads CASSSDKLDRFGYGYTF. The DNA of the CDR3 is TGTGCCAGCAGCTCCGACAAGCTGGACAGATTTGGATATGGCTACACCTTC.

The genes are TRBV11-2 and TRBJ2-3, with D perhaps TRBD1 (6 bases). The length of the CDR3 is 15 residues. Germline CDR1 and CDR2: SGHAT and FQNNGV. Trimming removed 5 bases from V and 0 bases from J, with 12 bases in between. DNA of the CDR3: TGTGCCAGCAGCCCCCAAGGGGGTAGCACAGATACGCAGTATTTT. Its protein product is CASSPQGGSTDTQYF.

Here the CDR3 DNA reads TGTGCCAGTAGTATAGCCGGCGAGCAGTACTTC. Protein sequence: CASSIAGEQYF. The chain links TRBV19 to TRBJ2-7; D is undetermined. Germline V gene sequence: CDR1 LNHDA, CDR2 SQIVND (reference sequence). Trimming took off 1 base at V and 6 bases at J, with 4 bases between the two ends. The CDR3 is made up of 11 amino acids.

CDR3 amino acids: CASSLLQTLPGYTF. CDR3 DNA sequence: TGTGCCAGCAGCTTATTGCAGACTTTACCCGGCTACACCTTC. The chain joins TRBV7-9 to TRBJ1-2; no firm D call. The germline CDR1 and CDR2 sequences are SEHNR and FQNEAQ (reference sequence). The CDR3 loop spans 14 amino acids. Trimming took 2 bases from V and 8 from J, leaving 15 bases between them.

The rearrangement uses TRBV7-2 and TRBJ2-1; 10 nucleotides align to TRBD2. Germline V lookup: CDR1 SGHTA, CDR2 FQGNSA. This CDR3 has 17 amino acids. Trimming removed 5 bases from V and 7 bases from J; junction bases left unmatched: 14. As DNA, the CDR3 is TGTGCCAGCAGCCCAGGGTTTAGCGGGGGGATTTTGAATGAGCAGTTCTTC. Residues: CASSPGFSGGILNEQFF. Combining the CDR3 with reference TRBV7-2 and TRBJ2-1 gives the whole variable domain GAGVSQSPSNKVTEKGKDVELRCDPISGHTALYWYRQSLGQGLEFLIYFQGNSAPDKSGLPSDRFSAERTGGSVSTLTIQRTQQEDSAVYLCASSPGFSGGILNEQFFGPGTRLTVL.

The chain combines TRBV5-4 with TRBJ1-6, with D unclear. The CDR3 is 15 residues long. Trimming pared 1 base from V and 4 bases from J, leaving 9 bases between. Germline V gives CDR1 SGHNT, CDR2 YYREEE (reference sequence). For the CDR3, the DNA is TGTGCCAGCAGCTTGTATGGGAGTTATAATTCACCCCTCCACTTT. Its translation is CASSLYGSYNSPLHF. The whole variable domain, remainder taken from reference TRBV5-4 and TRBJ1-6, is ETGVTQSPTHLIKTRGQQVTLRCSSQSGHNTVSWYQQALGQGPQFIFQYYREEENGRGNFPPRFSGLQFPNYSSELNVNALELDDSALYLCASSLYGSYNSPLHFGNGTRLTVT.